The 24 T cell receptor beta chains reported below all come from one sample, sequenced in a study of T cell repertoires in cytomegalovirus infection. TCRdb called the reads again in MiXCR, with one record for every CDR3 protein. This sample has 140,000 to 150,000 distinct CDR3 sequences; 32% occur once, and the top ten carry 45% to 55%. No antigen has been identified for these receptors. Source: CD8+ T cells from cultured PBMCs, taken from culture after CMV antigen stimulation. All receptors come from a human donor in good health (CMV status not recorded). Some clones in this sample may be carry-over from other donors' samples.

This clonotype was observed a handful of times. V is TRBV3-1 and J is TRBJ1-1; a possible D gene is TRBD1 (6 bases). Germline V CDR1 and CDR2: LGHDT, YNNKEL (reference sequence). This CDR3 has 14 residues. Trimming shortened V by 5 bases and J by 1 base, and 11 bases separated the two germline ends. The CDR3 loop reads CASSERGGNTEAFF. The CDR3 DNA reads TGTGCCAGCAGCGAAAGGGGGGGGAACACTGAAGCTTTCTTT.

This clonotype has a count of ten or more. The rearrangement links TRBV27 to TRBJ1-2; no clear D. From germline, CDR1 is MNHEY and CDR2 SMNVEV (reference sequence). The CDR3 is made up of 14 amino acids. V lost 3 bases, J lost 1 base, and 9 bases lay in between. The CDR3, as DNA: TGTGCCAGCAGTTTGTCACACCGTAACTATGGCTACACCTTC. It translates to CASSLSHRNYGYTF.

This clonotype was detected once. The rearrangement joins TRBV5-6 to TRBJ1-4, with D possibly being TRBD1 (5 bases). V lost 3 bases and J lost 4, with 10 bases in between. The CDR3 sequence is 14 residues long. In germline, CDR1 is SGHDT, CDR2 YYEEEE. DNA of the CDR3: TGTGCCAGCAGCTGGACACCGTTTAATGAAAAACTGTTTTTT. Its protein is CASSWTPFNEKLFF. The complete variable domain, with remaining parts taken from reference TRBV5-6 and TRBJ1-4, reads DAGVTQSPTHLIKTRGQQVTLRCSPKSGHDTVSWYQQALGQGPQFIFQYYEEEERQRGNFPDRFSGHQFPNYSSELNVNALLLGDSALYLCASSWTPFNEKLFFGSGTQLSVL.

CDR3 protein: CASSWTGDYYEQYF. As DNA, the CDR3 is TGTGCCAGCAGTTGGACAGGAGACTACTACGAGCAGTACTTC. The chain links TRBV2 to TRBJ2-7, with TRBD1 matching 7 bases. Germline lookup yields CDR1 SNHLY and CDR2 FYNNEI. The CDR3 consists of 14 residues. V was pared by 5 bases and J by 3 bases, with 7 bases of the junction left unmatched.

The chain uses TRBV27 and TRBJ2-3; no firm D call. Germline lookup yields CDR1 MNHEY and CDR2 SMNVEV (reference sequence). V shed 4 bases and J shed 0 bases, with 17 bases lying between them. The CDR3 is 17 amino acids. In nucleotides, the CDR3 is TGTGCCAGCAGTTCCCTCTCACAGTCAACTAGCACAGATACGCAGTATTTT. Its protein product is CASSSLSQSTSTDTQYF.

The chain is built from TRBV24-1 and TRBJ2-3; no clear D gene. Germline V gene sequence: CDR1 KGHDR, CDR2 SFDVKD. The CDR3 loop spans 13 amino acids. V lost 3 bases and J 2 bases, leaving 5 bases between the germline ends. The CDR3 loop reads CATSDQATDTQYF. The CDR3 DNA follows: TGTGCCACCAGTGATCAAGCCACAGATACGCAGTATTTT.

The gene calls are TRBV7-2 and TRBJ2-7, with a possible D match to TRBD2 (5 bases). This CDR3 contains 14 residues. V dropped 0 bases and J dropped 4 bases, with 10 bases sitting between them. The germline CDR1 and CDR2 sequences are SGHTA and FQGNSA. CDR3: CASSLAGSLYEQYF. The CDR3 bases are TGTGCCAGCAGCTTAGCGGGGAGCCTATACGAGCAGTACTTC.

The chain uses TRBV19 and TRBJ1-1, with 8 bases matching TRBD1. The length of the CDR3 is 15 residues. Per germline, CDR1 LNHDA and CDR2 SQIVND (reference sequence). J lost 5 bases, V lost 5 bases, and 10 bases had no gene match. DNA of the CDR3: TGTGCCAGTAGTCAAGGACAGGGCGGGTGGACTGAAGCTTTCTTT. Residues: CASSQGQGGWTEAFF.

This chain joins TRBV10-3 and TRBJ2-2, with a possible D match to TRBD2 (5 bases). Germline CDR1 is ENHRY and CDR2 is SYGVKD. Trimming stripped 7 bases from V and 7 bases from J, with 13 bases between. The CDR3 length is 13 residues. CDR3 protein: CAIMEVLDGELFF. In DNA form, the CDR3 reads TGTGCCATCATGGAGGTTTTGGACGGGGAGCTGTTTTTT.

CDR3 bases: TGTGCCAGCAGCTTAGAAGGGGTAACCTACGAGCAGTACTTC. Translated, it gives CASSLEGVTYEQYF. V is TRBV7-9 and J is TRBJ2-7, with D maybe TRBD1 (5 bases). The CDR3 is made up of 14 amino acids. V dropped 1 base and J dropped 2 bases, with 9 bases sitting between them. Germline lookup yields CDR1 SEHNR and CDR2 FQNEAQ (reference sequence).

The DNA for the CDR3 is TGTGCCAGCAGTGGGATCAGGGATGTAGTAACCTATAATTCACCCCTCCACTTT. Encoded protein: CASSGIRDVVTYNSPLHF. The chain combines TRBV2 with TRBJ1-6, with D perhaps matching TRBD1 (5 bases). V was clipped by 4 bases and J by 2 bases, with 18 bases between them. Germline values: CDR1 SNHLY, CDR2 FYNNEI. The CDR3 loop spans 18 amino acids. The full variable domain, completed using reference TRBV2 and TRBJ1-6, is EPEVTQTPSHQVTQMGQEVILRCVPISNHLYFYWYRQILGQKVEFLVSFYNNEISEKSEIFDDQFSVERPDGSNFTLKIRSTKLEDSAMYFCASSGIRDVVTYNSPLHFGNGTRLTVT.

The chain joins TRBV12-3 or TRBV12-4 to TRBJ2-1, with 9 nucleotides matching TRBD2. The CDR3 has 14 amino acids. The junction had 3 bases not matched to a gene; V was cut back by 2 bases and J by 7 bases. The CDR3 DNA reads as TGTGCCAGCAGTTTACGCGGGGGGGTTAATGAGCAGTTCTTC. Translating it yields CASSLRGGVNEQFF.

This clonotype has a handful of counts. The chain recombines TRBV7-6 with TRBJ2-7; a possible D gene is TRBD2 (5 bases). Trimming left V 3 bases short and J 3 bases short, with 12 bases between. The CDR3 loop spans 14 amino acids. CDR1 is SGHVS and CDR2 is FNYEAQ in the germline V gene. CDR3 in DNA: TGTGCCAGCAGCTTGAACCCCGAGGGCTACGAGCAGTACTTC. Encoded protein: CASSLNPEGYEQYF.

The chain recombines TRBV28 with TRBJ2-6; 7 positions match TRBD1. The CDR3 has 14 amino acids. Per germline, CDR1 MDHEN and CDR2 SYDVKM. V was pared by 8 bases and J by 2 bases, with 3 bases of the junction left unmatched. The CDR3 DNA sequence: TGTGCCAGCGAGACAGGGACTGGGGCCAACGTCCTGACTTTC. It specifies CASETGTGANVLTF. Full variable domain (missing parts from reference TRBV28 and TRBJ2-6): DVKVTQSSRYLVKRTGEKVFLECVQDMDHENMFWYRQDPGLGLRLIYFSYDVKMKEKGDIPEGYSVSREKKERFSLILESASTNQTSMYLCASETGTGANVLTFGAGSRLTVL.

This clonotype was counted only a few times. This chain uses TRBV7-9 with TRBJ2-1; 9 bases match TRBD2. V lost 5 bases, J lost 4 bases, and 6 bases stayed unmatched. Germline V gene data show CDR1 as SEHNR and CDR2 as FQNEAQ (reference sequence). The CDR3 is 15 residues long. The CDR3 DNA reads TGTGCCAGCAGCCAGGGACTAGCAGGGTACAATGAGCAGTTCTTC. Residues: CASSQGLAGYNEQFF.

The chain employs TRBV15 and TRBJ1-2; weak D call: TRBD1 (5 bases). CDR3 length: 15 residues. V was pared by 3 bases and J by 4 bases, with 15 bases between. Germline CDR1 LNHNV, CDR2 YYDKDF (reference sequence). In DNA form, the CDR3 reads TGTGCCACCAGCAGCCCCGGGACGGACTTCTATGGCTACACCTTC. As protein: CATSSPGTDFYGYTF.

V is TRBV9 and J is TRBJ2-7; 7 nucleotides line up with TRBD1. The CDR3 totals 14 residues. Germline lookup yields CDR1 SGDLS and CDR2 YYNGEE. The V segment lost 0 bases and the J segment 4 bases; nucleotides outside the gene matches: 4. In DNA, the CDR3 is TGTGCCAGCAGCGTAGTTGACAGGGAGTACGAGCAGTACTTC. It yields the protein CASSVVDREYEQYF.

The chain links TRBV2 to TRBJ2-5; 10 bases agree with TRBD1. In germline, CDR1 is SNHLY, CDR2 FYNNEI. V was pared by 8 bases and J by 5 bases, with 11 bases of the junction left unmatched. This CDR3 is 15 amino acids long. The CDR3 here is CASQQKTGGIETQYF. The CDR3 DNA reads TGTGCCAGCCAACAAAAGACAGGGGGCATTGAGACCCAGTACTTC. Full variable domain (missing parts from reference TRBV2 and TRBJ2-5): EPEVTQTPSHQVTQMGQEVILRCVPISNHLYFYWYRQILGQKVEFLVSFYNNEISEKSEIFDDQFSVERPDGSNFTLKIRSTKLEDSAMYFCASQQKTGGIETQYFGPGTRLLVL.

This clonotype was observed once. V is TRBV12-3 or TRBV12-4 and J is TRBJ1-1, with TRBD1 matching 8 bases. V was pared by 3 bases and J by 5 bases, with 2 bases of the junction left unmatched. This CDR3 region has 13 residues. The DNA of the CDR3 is TGTGCCAGCAGTTTTACAGGGGGGACTGAAGCTTTCTTT. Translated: CASSFTGGTEAFF.

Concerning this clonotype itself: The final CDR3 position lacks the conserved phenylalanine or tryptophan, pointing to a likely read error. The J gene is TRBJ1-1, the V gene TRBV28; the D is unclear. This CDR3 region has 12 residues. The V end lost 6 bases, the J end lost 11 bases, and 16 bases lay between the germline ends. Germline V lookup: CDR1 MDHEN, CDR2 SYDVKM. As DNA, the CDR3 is TGTGCCAGCAGCTTCCCCCCCGGAGGGGCTTTCTAT. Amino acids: CASSFPPGGAFY.

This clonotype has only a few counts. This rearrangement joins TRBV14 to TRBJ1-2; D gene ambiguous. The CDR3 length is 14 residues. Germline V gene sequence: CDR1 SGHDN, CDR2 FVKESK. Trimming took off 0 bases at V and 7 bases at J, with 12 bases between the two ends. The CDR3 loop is CASSQDRGGSGYTF. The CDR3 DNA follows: TGTGCCAGCAGCCAAGACCGGGGTGGAAGTGGCTACACCTTC.

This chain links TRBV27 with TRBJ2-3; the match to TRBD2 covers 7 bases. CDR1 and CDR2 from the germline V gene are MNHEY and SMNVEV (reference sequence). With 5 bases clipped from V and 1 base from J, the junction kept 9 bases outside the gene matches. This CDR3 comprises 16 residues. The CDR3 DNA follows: TGTGCCAGCAGTCTCCTAGCGGACTGGGGCACAGATACGCAGTATTTT. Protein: CASSLLADWGTDTQYF.

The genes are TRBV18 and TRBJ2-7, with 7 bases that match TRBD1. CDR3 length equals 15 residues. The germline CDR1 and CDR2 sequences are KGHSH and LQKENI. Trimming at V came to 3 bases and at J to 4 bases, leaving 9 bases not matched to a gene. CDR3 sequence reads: CASSPGRGTGYEQYF. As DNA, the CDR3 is TGTGCCAGCTCACCGGGCAGGGGGACCGGATACGAGCAGTACTTC.

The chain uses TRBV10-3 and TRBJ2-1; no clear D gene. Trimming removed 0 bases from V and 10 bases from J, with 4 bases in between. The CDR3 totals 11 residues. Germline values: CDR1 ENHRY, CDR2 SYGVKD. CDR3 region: CAISESQEQFF. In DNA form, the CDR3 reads TGTGCCATCAGTGAGTCCCAGGAGCAGTTCTTC.